One and the same sample provided the 26 T cell receptor beta chains below, sequenced in a study of shared clonotypes between healthy human individuals. Sequencing was performed with immunoSEQ multiplex PCR; in TCRdb, only in-frame clones are kept and a portion is missing. The sample holds 550,000 to 700,000 clones, approximately 73% seen once. The source material was memory CD4+ T cells sorted from blood. Subset given: CD45RA-negative fraction. The receptors stem from a woman between 25 and 40 years old in good health.

J is TRBJ1-5 and V is TRBV7-8; D gene unclear. The germline gives CDR1 SGHVS, CDR2 FQNEAQ. Between the trimmed V and J ends, which lost 3 bases and 4 bases, there was a span of 13 bases. The CDR3 runs to 15 residues. CDR3 protein: CASSLSGGNNQPQHF. The CDR3 nucleotides are TGTGCCAGCAGCTTGAGTGGAGGGAATAATCAGCCCCAGCATTTT. Drawing the rest from reference TRBV7-8 and TRBJ1-5, the complete variable domain is GAGVSQSPRYKVAKRGQDVALRCDPISGHVSLFWYQQALGQGPEFLTYFQNEAQLDKSGLPSDRFFAERPEGSVSTLKIQRTQQEDSAVYLCASSLSGGNNQPQHFGDGTRLSIL.

V is TRBV27 and J is TRBJ2-3; TRBD2 aligns across 7 bases. Per the germline V gene, CDR1 is MNHEY and CDR2 is SMNVEV (reference sequence). The CDR3 has 14 residues. Trimming took 5 bases from V and 5 from J; bases not matched to a gene: 7. The CDR3 nucleotides read TGTGCCAGCAGTAAAGCGGGGTTCGGAGATACGCAGTATTTT. Encoded protein: CASSKAGFGDTQYF.

A single count supports this clone. CDR3 amino acids: CASSDYSNANYGYTF. The CDR3, as DNA: TGTGCCAGCAGCGACTACAGCAATGCTAACTATGGCTACACCTTC. This chain joins TRBV11-1 and TRBJ1-2; no firm D call. Deletions cut 5 bases from V and 0 bases from J, with 13 bases between. This CDR3 region has 15 residues. CDR1 is SGHAT, CDR2 FQDESV, per germline (reference sequence).

The chain is built from TRBV28 and TRBJ2-5; no firm D call. Germline V gives CDR1 MDHEN, CDR2 SYDVKM. The CDR3 is 13 residues long. Deletions cut 3 bases from V and 3 bases from J, with 8 bases between. CDR3 residues: CASSLRPEETQYF. CDR3 nucleotides: TGTGCCAGCAGTTTGAGGCCGGAAGAGACCCAGTACTTC.

The rearrangement uses TRBV28 and TRBJ2-4; 10 bases are shared with TRBD2. There are 22 residues in the CDR3. The V and J ends lost 6 bases and 0 bases, in that order; junction bases with no gene match: 23. The germline gives CDR1 MDHEN, CDR2 SYDVKM. CDR3 coding DNA: TGTGCCAGCAGGCATTCCTCCAACAGACAAGTACTAGCGGGACTAGCCAAAAACATTCAGTACTTC. Protein product: CASRHSSNRQVLAGLAKNIQYF.

This clone showed up just once. The rearrangement uses TRBV10-2 and TRBJ1-5; no clear D gene. This CDR3 region has 14 residues. Germline V gives CDR1 WSHSY, CDR2 SAAADI. V gave up 2 bases and J gave up 4 bases, with 9 bases separating them. The CDR3 loop reads CASSEGPLNQPQHF. For the CDR3, the DNA is TGCGCCAGCAGTGAGGGGCCGTTAAATCAGCCCCAGCATTTT.

This rearrangement joins TRBV7-8 to TRBJ1-1; no reliable D call. The V end was cut by 2 bases, the J end by 0 bases, with 19 bases between. There are 18 residues in the CDR3. CDR1 is SGHVS, CDR2 FQNEAQ, per germline. CDR3 amino acids: CASSLRVIAGFMNTEAFF. The CDR3 bases are TGTGCCAGCAGCTTACGTGTGATCGCGGGATTCATGAACACTGAAGCTTTCTTT.

The chain employs TRBV18 and TRBJ2-7; 9 positions agree with TRBD2. The germline V gene encodes CDR1 KGHSH and CDR2 LQKENI. CDR3 size: 15 residues. V lost 2 bases, J lost 7 bases, and 9 bases stayed unmatched. The CDR3 region has the DNA TGTGCCAGCTCACCAAGAGTAGCGGGAGCTCATGAGCAGTACTTC. Amino acid sequence: CASSPRVAGAHEQYF.

V is TRBV19 and J is TRBJ1-3; D is possibly TRBD1 (5 bases). Germline assignment: CDR1 LNHDA and CDR2 SQIVND (reference sequence). V was shortened by 6 bases and J by 0 bases, with 18 bases between the two germline ends. The CDR3 has 17 residues. The DNA for the CDR3 is TGTGCCAGTAGACGATTGTCGACAGCCAGCTCTGGAAACACCATATATTTT. Amino acids: CASRRLSTASSGNTIYF.

The chain links TRBV6-5 to TRBJ2-3; TRBD2 aligns across 10 bases. Per germline, CDR1 MNHEY and CDR2 SVGAGI. Trimming at V came to 7 bases and at J to 1 base, leaving 2 bases not matched to a gene. This CDR3 comprises 14 residues. CDR3 sequence reads: CASIGTSGTDTQYF. CDR3 bases: TGTGCCAGCATTGGGACTAGCGGCACAGATACGCAGTATTTT.

This clone came up a few times. The chain combines TRBV5-5 with TRBJ2-7; 7 bases are shared with TRBD2. The germline V gene encodes CDR1 SGHKS and CDR2 YYEKEE (reference sequence). This CDR3 has 15 residues. The V and J ends lost 0 bases and 7 bases, in that order; junction bases with no gene match: 10. The CDR3: CASSLADSRGEEQYF. The CDR3 DNA reads TGTGCCAGCAGCTTGGCTGATAGCCGGGGGGAGGAGCAGTACTTC.

Only a few counts were recorded for this clone. The CDR3 here is CASSQGTDLGYGYTF. CDR3 bases: TGCGCCAGCAGCCAGGGGACGGATCTGGGGTATGGCTACACCTTC. V is TRBV4-1 and J is TRBJ1-2, with a tentative D call TRBD1 (5 bases). Germline CDR1 is MGHRA and CDR2 is YSYEKL. The V gene lost 3 bases and the J gene lost 5 bases, with 16 bases spanning the gap. CDR3 length: 15 residues.

Regarding this clone: Being one base from a much bigger clone, this may be a read error. The genes are TRBV5-5 and TRBJ1-5; D is uncertain. The CDR3 sequence is 13 residues long. Trimming cost V 4 bases and J 1 base, with 6 bases left between them. Germline V gene data show CDR1 as SGHKS and CDR2 as YYEKEE (reference sequence). The CDR3 reads CASSVDSNQPQHF. CDR3 nucleotide sequence: TGTGCCAGCAGCGTGGACAGCAATCAGCCCCAGCATTTT.

V gene TRBV28 combines with J gene TRBJ1-5; no firm D call. The CDR3 covers 13 residues. The ends were cut back, 7 bases at V and 3 bases at J, with 10 bases in the middle. Germline V gene data show CDR1 as MDHEN and CDR2 as SYDVKM. Written as DNA, the CDR3 is TGTGCCAGCACATTCTCAGTCAATCAGCCCCAGCATTTT. As protein: CASTFSVNQPQHF.

The rearrangement uses TRBV6-5 and TRBJ2-2; D tentatively fits TRBD1 or TRBD2 (5 bases each). The CDR3 runs 15 residues. Germline V CDR1 and CDR2: MNHEY, SVGAGI. Trimming removed 2 bases from V and 2 bases from J, with 9 bases in between. DNA for the CDR3: TGTGCCAGCAGTTACCCTGGGACCAACACCGGGGAGCTGTTTTTT. Encoded protein: CASSYPGTNTGELFF.

The CDR3 spells CASSVDGTSSYEQYF. The CDR3 coding sequence is TGTGCCAGCAGCGTAGATGGGACTAGCTCCTACGAGCAGTACTTC. The V and J genes are TRBV9 and TRBJ2-5, with 8 bases aligning to TRBD2. With the DNA end fitting TRBJ2-7 better, the J assignment may be wrong. The CDR3 is made up of 15 amino acids. Germline CDR1 is SGDLS and CDR2 is YYNGEE.

This chain links TRBV11-2 with TRBJ1-5; D unclear. Trimming cost V 4 bases and J 6 bases, with 13 bases left between them. The germline V gene has CDR1 SGHAT and CDR2 FQNNGV. The CDR3 spans 14 residues. The CDR3 coding sequence is TGTGCCAGCAGCTGGACTCCCGTGGCTCAGCCCCAGCATTTT. This sequence encodes CASSWTPVAQPQHF.

The V and J genes are TRBV28 and TRBJ2-5; 7 bases match TRBD1. From germline, CDR1 is MDHEN and CDR2 SYDVKM. This CDR3 is 14 amino acids long. J gave up 4 bases and V 4 bases, and 6 bases lay outside the gene matches. This CDR3 reads CASSSGQLSETQYF. The CDR3 DNA is TGTGCCAGCAGTTCGGGACAGCTATCAGAGACCCAGTACTTC.

The gene calls are TRBV9 and TRBJ1-5; possible D gene TRBD1, 5 bases. Per the germline V gene, CDR1 is SGDLS and CDR2 is YYNGEE. Between the trimmed V and J ends, which lost 3 bases and 6 bases, there was a span of 16 bases. The CDR3 contains 15 residues. The CDR3 is CASSASGGSGQPQHF. CDR3 DNA: TGTGCCAGCAGCGCCAGCGGGGGTAGCGGTCAGCCCCAGCATTTT.

This chain connects TRBV6-5 to TRBJ1-2, with 7 bases matching TRBD1. This CDR3 comprises 15 residues. Germline V lookup: CDR1 MNHEY, CDR2 SVGAGI. The trim removed 2 bases at V and 4 bases at J, leaving 7 bases unmatched. The CDR3 DNA sequence: TGTGCCAGCAGTTACCGAAGGGGGCCGGGCTATGGCTACACCTTC. Translating it yields CASSYRRGPGYGYTF.

The chain has TRBV28 and TRBJ1-2, with TRBD1 matching 11 bases. This CDR3 is 16 amino acids long. From germline, CDR1 is MDHEN and CDR2 SYDVKM. The junction had 12 bases not matched to a gene; V was cut back by 7 bases and J by 5 bases. CDR3 sequence: CASNLAGDRGVYGYTF. For the CDR3, the DNA is TGTGCCAGCAACCTAGCGGGGGACAGGGGGGTTTATGGCTACACCTTC.

V and J are TRBV2 and TRBJ2-7; maybe TRBD2 (8 bases). The CDR3 length is 14 residues. CDR1 and CDR2 from the germline V gene are SNHLY and FYNNEI. V dropped 8 bases and J dropped 3 bases, with 17 bases sitting between them. The chain's CDR3 is CASQPGGGFYEQYF. The CDR3 region has the DNA TGTGCCAGCCAGCCGGGAGGGGGCTTCTACGAGCAGTACTTC. The full variable domain, its missing parts supplied by reference TRBV2 and TRBJ2-7, is EPEVTQTPSHQVTQMGQEVILRCVPISNHLYFYWYRQILGQKVEFLVSFYNNEISEKSEIFDDQFSVERPDGSNFTLKIRSTKLEDSAMYFCASQPGGGFYEQYFGPGTRLTVT.

This sequence joins TRBV25-1 and TRBJ2-1; tentatively, D is TRBD1 (5 bases). CDR3 size: 16 residues. Germline values: CDR1 MGHDK, CDR2 SYGVNS. Trimming took 3 bases from V and 3 from J, leaving 15 bases between them. CDR3 region: CASSEQTDILYNEQFF. For the CDR3, the DNA is TGTGCCAGCAGTGAGCAGACAGATATCCTCTACAATGAGCAGTTCTTC.

This clone was counted once. The chain has TRBV28 and TRBJ1-2; 7 bases match TRBD1. The CDR3 has 16 amino acids. Losses at the gene ends were 5 bases for V and 1 base for J; bases not matched to a gene: 10. Germline CDR1 MDHEN, CDR2 SYDVKM. The CDR3 region has the DNA TGTGCCAGCAGTCGAAGACAGGGAGGGGTTAACTATGGCTACACCTTC. It encodes CASSRRQGGVNYGYTF.

V is TRBV18 and J is TRBJ2-7; the match to TRBD2 covers 10 bases. V trimming: 5 bases; J trimming: 3 bases; junction bases outside the gene matches: 7. The CDR3 totals 15 residues. The germline V gene has CDR1 KGHSH and CDR2 LQKENI. CDR3 bases: TGTGCCAGCTCAACTAACGAGCGGGAGGGCTACGAGCAGTACTTC. Translating it yields CASSTNEREGYEQYF.

The chain recombines TRBV28 with TRBJ2-7; 9 bases map to TRBD1. CDR1 and CDR2 from the germline V gene are MDHEN and SYDVKM. This CDR3 is 14 amino acids long. The V and J ends lost 6 bases and 4 bases, in that order; junction bases with no gene match: 7. CDR3 coding DNA: TGTGCCAGCAGACCGACCGGGACAGGGTACGAGCAGTACTTC. Translation: CASRPTGTGYEQYF.